The text below deals with one TCR beta chain. Its cognate antigen is unknown. Clones were read by immunoSEQ multiplex PCR, and TCRdb kept only the in-frame ones, dropping some. The data hold more than 85,000 clones, with 90% to 95% observed a single time. The sample comes from a study of cytomegalovirus exposure and HLA in healthy donors. In germline, CDR1 is MNHNY, CDR2 SVGAGI (reference sequence). This CDR3 comprises 15 residues. Losses at the gene ends were 2 bases for V and 4 bases for J; bases not matched to a gene: 4. Broader study findings: Reports described diagnosis of cytomegalovirus status by the classifier as highly specific and sensitive.

The sequence came from a woman aged 25 to 39 in good health and CMV-seropositive. The chain joins TRBV6-6 to TRBJ1-1; 10 bases are shared with TRBD1. Sequencing was carried out using PBMCs. The CDR3 loop is CASSYTRTGGTEAFF. In DNA form, the CDR3 reads TGTGCCAGCAGTTACACAAGGACAGGGGGCACTGAAGCTTTCTTT.